Listed here are 23 T cell receptor beta chains from one sample, sequenced in a study of CD4 T cell repertoires in COVID-19. Generated by immunoSEQ multiplex PCR, the TCRdb table keeps only in-frame clones and is missing some. Among about 75,000 clones listed, roughly 85% were seen once. Sequenced here: CD4+ T cells from peripheral blood, sampled after recovery from COVID-19. Every receptor here comes from a human donor who had COVID-19.

This clone was counted only a few times. The V gene is TRBV4-1, the J gene TRBJ1-4; 9 bases agree with TRBD1. The V gene end was trimmed by 1 base and the J gene end by 8 bases; junction bases not matched to a gene: 5. This CDR3 is 15 amino acids long. Per the germline V gene, CDR1 is MGHRA and CDR2 is YSYEKL. The CDR3 sequence: CASSQGDRVKEKLFF. In DNA, the CDR3 is TGCGCCAGCAGCCAAGGGGACAGGGTAAAGGAAAAACTGTTTTTT.

This clone has just one count. The chain is built from TRBV13 and TRBJ2-2; 9 bases map to TRBD2. Trimming took 5 bases from V and 5 from J; bases not matched to a gene: 9. Germline V CDR1 and CDR2: PRHDT, FYEKMQ (reference sequence). The CDR3 has 16 residues. CDR3: CASSPPGLARTGELFF. In nucleotides, the CDR3 is TGTGCCAGCAGCCCACCGGGACTAGCAAGAACCGGGGAGCTGTTTTTT.

The chain combines TRBV3-1 (or the pseudogene TRBV3-2) with TRBJ1-6; D might be TRBD1 (5 bases). The germline V gene has CDR1 LGHDT and CDR2 YNNKEL (reference sequence). The CDR3 has 15 amino acids. The V end lost 9 bases, the J end lost 2 bases, and 14 bases lay between the germline ends. CDR3 DNA sequence: TGTGCCAGTGCAAACCAGGGACCCTATAATTCACCCCTCCACTTT. It yields the protein CASANQGPYNSPLHF.

The rearrangement uses TRBV7-2 and TRBJ2-5; 8 nucleotides match TRBD2. V shed 3 bases and J 5 bases; nucleotides not matched to a gene: 5. The CDR3 runs 14 residues. Germline CDR1 and CDR2: SGHTA and FQGNSA. The DNA for the CDR3 is TGTGCCAGCAGCTTCTTAGCGGGATTCGAGACCCAGTACTTC. This gives the protein CASSFLAGFETQYF.

The rearrangement joins TRBV6-5 to TRBJ2-7; D call uncertain. In germline, CDR1 is MNHEY, CDR2 SVGAGI. V gave up 7 bases and J gave up 4 bases, with 8 bases separating them. The CDR3 is 11 residues long. CDR3 amino acids: CASTLTYEQYF. The CDR3 DNA reads as TGTGCCAGCACCCTAACATACGAGCAGTACTTC.

The chain couples TRBV20-1 to TRBJ2-1; the D is unclear. V was trimmed by 3 bases and J by 3 bases, leaving 12 bases between them. This CDR3 has 14 residues. Germline V gene lookup returns CDR1 DFQATT and CDR2 SNEGSKA (reference sequence). CDR3: CSASGYRHYNEQFF. CDR3 bases: TGCAGTGCTAGTGGTTACCGCCACTACAATGAGCAGTTCTTC.

This chain links TRBV21-1 with TRBJ2-1; TRBD2, the table's D call, was not compared with the DNA. TRBV21-1 is marked as a pseudogene. The CDR3 is made up of 15 amino acids. The CDR3 DNA reads TGTGCTCCGGGGCTAGCGGGGGTCTCCTACAATGAGCAGTTCTTC. This encodes CAPGLAGVSYNEQFF.

The V call is TRBV7-9, the J call TRBJ1-1, with 7 positions matching TRBD1. Germline lookup yields CDR1 SEHNR and CDR2 FQNEAQ (reference sequence). The J segment lost 4 bases and the V segment lost 2 bases, leaving 4 bases of the junction unmatched. CDR3 length equals 14 residues. The CDR3 region is CASSLMGDSTEAFF. CDR3 sequence (DNA): TGTGCCAGCAGCTTAATGGGGGACAGCACTGAAGCTTTCTTT.

The V gene is TRBV7-9, the J gene TRBJ2-2, with 9 bases aligning to TRBD1. V dropped 3 bases and J dropped 7; count of bases not matched to a gene: 6. The CDR3 is made up of 15 amino acids. Germline-derived CDR1 and CDR2 are SEHNR and FQNEAQ (reference sequence). CDR3 bases: TGTGCCAGCAGCTTGGGACAGGGATCGAACGGGGAGCTGTTTTTT. The encoded protein is CASSLGQGSNGELFF.

This chain joins TRBV14 and TRBJ2-1; TRBD1 matches 8 bases. The V and J ends lost 6 bases and 5 bases, in that order; junction bases with no gene match: 6. This CDR3 comprises 14 residues. The germline V gene encodes CDR1 SGHDN and CDR2 FVKESK. The CDR3: CASRPDRGNNEQFF. The CDR3 nucleotides are TGTGCCAGCAGACCTGACAGGGGAAACAATGAGCAGTTCTTC.

Concerning this clone itself: Since the CDR3 does not end with the conserved phenylalanine or tryptophan, this likely comes from a read error. Because the CDR3's place on the DNA is in doubt, the DNA is left out and the CDR3 is given as listed by TCRdb. This chain uses TRBV9 with TRBJ2-7; the D segment call TRBD1 is taken from the table without a DNA check. The CDR3 is 10 residues long, counting both termini. Germline V gene lookup returns CDR1 SGDLS and CDR2 YYNGEE. CDR3 protein: CASSVVDRWR.

The J gene is TRBJ1-2, the V gene TRBV6-1, with D maybe TRBD1 (5 bases). V lost 1 base to trimming and J lost 3 bases, with 18 bases between them. The CDR3 length is 17 residues. Germline V gene data show CDR1 as MNHNS and CDR2 as SASEGT. CDR3 DNA sequence: TGTGCCAGCAGTGAAGGCTGGGGCAGTCCTTCGGACTATGGCTACACCTTC. As protein: CASSEGWGSPSDYGYTF.

In nucleotides, the CDR3 is TGTGCCAGCAGCTCGCCAATCAACAATGAGCAGTTCTTC. Translation: CASSSPINNEQFF. This sequence joins TRBV11-3 and TRBJ2-1; D unresolved. Germline CDR1 and CDR2: SGHNT and YENEEA. V was shortened by 4 bases and J by 5 bases, with 9 bases between the two germline ends. This CDR3 is built from 13 residues. The full variable domain, completed using reference TRBV11-3 and TRBJ2-1, is EAGVVQSPRYKIIEKKQPVAFWCNPISGHNTLYWYLQNLGQGPELLIRYENEEAVDDSQLPKDRFSAERLKGVDSTLKIQPAELGDSAVYLCASSSPINNEQFFGPGTRLTVL.

The rearrangement links TRBV5-1 to TRBJ1-1, with TRBD1 as a possible D gene (5 bases). V was trimmed by 5 bases and J by 1 base, leaving 12 bases between them. The CDR3 sequence is 14 residues long. CDR1 SGHRS and CDR2 YFSETQ come from the germline V gene. The CDR3 DNA reads as TGCGCCAGCAGAAGGGGTTTAACGAACACTGAAGCTTTCTTT. Translating it yields CASRRGLTNTEAFF.

The chain uses TRBV7-8 and TRBJ1-4, with TRBD1 matching over 7 bases. Looked up from germline, CDR1 is SGHVS and CDR2 is FQNEAQ. The CDR3 spans 14 residues. The trim removed 4 bases at V and 7 bases at J, leaving 6 bases unmatched. The CDR3 reads CASSWDRLAEKLFF. The CDR3 region has the DNA TGTGCCAGCAGCTGGGACAGACTGGCTGAAAAACTGTTTTTT.

This chain joins TRBV14 and TRBJ2-3, with D unclear. The germline CDR1 and CDR2 sequences are SGHDN and FVKESK. CDR3 size: 13 residues. V was trimmed by 4 bases and J by 1 base, leaving 6 bases between them. The CDR3 protein is CASSLQGTDTQYF. The CDR3, as DNA: TGTGCCAGCAGCCTACAAGGCACAGATACGCAGTATTTT.

This clone was found once. The chain carries TRBV6-4 and TRBJ1-6; a possible D gene is TRBD1 (6 bases). Germline V CDR1 and CDR2: MRHNA, SNTAGT. V lost 5 bases and J 5 bases, leaving 13 bases between the germline ends. The CDR3 runs 15 residues. CDR3 sequence: CASSSDRQNNSPLHF. The CDR3 DNA follows: TGTGCCAGCAGTTCCGACAGGCAAAATAATTCACCCCTCCACTTT.

This chain uses TRBV19 with TRBJ2-5, with TRBD1 matching 8 bases. V lost 6 bases and J lost 1; bases outside the gene matches: 4. The CDR3 is made up of 14 amino acids. Germline V gene lookup returns CDR1 LNHDA and CDR2 SQIVND (reference sequence). The CDR3 loop reads CASRSGQGQETQYF. The CDR3 DNA reads as TGTGCCAGTAGAAGTGGACAGGGCCAAGAGACCCAGTACTTC.

The CDR3 spells CASSGTADQPQHF. The CDR3, as DNA: TGTGCCAGCAGCGGGACGGCTGATCAGCCCCAGCATTTT. The rearrangement links TRBV2 to TRBJ1-5; D may be TRBD1 (5 bases). Trimming removed 6 bases from V and 5 bases from J, with 11 bases in between. Germline loops: CDR1 SNHLY, CDR2 FYNNEI. The length of the CDR3 is 13 residues.

V is TRBV30 and J is TRBJ2-3; D gene uncertain. Germline V gene sequence: CDR1 GTSNPN, CDR2 SVGIG (reference sequence). The CDR3 has 11 amino acids. Trimming removed 3 bases from V and 2 bases from J, with 3 bases in between. CDR3 region: CAWRDTDTQYF. DNA for the CDR3: TGTGCCTGGAGGGACACAGATACGCAGTATTTT. The full variable domain, in which reference TRBV30 and TRBJ2-3 provide the parts outside the CDR3, is SQTIHQWPATLVQPVGSPLSLECTVEGTSNPNLYWYRQAAGRGLQLLFYSVGIGQISSEVPQNLSASRPQDRQFILSSKKLLLSDSGFYLCAWRDTDTQYFGPGTRLTVL.

CDR3 in DNA: TGTGCCAGCAGCCAAGGTGCTAATGAAAAACTGTTTTTT. Encoded protein: CASSQGANEKLFF. The chain carries TRBV3-1 (or the pseudogene TRBV3-2) and TRBJ1-4; D gene uncertain. The V and J ends lost 1 base and 3 bases respectively, with 3 bases between them. This CDR3 spans 13 amino acids. CDR1 is LGHDT and CDR2 is YNNKEL in the germline V gene (reference sequence).

The chain is built from TRBV12-3 or TRBV12-4 and TRBJ1-1, with D uncertain. CDR3 length: 13 residues. Trimming stripped 6 bases from V and 0 bases from J, with 8 bases between. The CDR3 nucleotides read TGTGCCAGCAGACTCCCAATGAACACTGAAGCTTTCTTT. It translates to CASRLPMNTEAFF.

The rearrangement links TRBV9 to TRBJ1-3; 10 bases align to TRBD1. There are 15 residues in the CDR3. V gave up 0 bases and J gave up 4 bases; unmatched junction bases: 1. Germline values: CDR1 SGDLS, CDR2 YYNGEE. The CDR3 loop is CASSVGTGGGNTIYF. The CDR3 DNA follows: TGTGCCAGCAGCGTAGGGACAGGGGGAGGAAACACCATATATTTT. The full variable domain, completed using reference TRBV9 and TRBJ1-3, is DSGVTQTPKHLITATGQRVTLRCSPRSGDLSVYWYQQSLDQGLQFLIQYYNGEERAKGNILERFSAQQFPDLHSELNLSSLELGDSALYFCASSVGTGGGNTIYFGEGSWLTVV.